This T cell receptor (beta chain) was recovered during a study of blood T cells in healthy people across ages. Study outcomes and limitations: Comparison with aged donors showed that long-lived donors had more naive CD4+ cells and higher diversity.

There are 14 residues in the CDR3. With 4 bases removed from V and 3 bases from J, the gap between germline ends came to 10 bases. In germline, CDR1 is SGHRS, CDR2 YFSETQ. Staff drew approximately 9.1 milliliters of peripheral blood from each donor. With each sample, at least 5 micrograms of total RNA were extracted. A sample-barcoded 5' primer and a J-beta primer mix were used in a second PCR of about 6 to 11 cycles. Any given sample supplied a minimum of 3 million CDR3-containing paired-end reads. TCRdb used MiXCR to reprocess the 5' RACE reads, holding one entry per CDR3 protein. This table has approximately 290,000 distinct CDR3 sequences, around 30% appearing once. For this clonotype: Its antigen remains unidentified.

This chain uses TRBV5-1 with TRBJ2-2; tentative D call: TRBD1 (5 bases). The clonotype was recovered from a woman aged 70-85 years in good health. The sequencing sample was made of blood. CDR3 loop: CASSQQGDTGELFF. The CDR3 bases are TGCGCCAGCAGCCAGCAGGGTGACACCGGGGAGCTGTTTTTT.